This entry lists 19 T cell receptor beta chains sequenced from one sample in a study of cytomegalovirus exposure and HLA in healthy donors. Generated by immunoSEQ multiplex PCR, the TCRdb table keeps only in-frame clones and is missing some. The sample includes around 400,000 clones, just over 85% of them seen just once. Sequencing was carried out using PBMCs. The receptors come from a woman between 18 and 30 years old in good health and CMV-seronegative.

J is TRBJ1-5 and V is TRBV9, with TRBD1 identical over 9 bases. The length of the CDR3 is 14 residues. J gave up 7 bases and V 2 bases, and 4 bases lay outside the gene matches. Germline assignment: CDR1 SGDLS and CDR2 YYNGEE. In DNA, the CDR3 is TGTGCCAGCAGCGTTGGACAGGGGCTACAGCCCCAGCATTTT. The encoded protein is CASSVGQGLQPQHF. The variable domain in full, with the rest retrieved from reference TRBV9 and TRBJ1-5, is DSGVTQTPKHLITATGQRVTLRCSPRSGDLSVYWYQQSLDQGLQFLIQYYNGEERAKGNILERFSAQQFPDLHSELNLSSLELGDSALYFCASSVGQGLQPQHFGDGTRLSIL.

The rearrangement joins TRBV5-4 to TRBJ2-7, with 10 positions matching TRBD1. Germline V gives CDR1 SGHNT, CDR2 YYREEE (reference sequence). This CDR3 region has 15 residues. The trim removed 5 bases at V and 0 bases at J, leaving 5 bases unmatched. The CDR3 loop reads CASRKDRGPSYEQYF. CDR3 bases: TGTGCCAGCAGGAAAGACAGGGGGCCCTCCTACGAGCAGTACTTC.

This rearrangement joins TRBV4-1 to TRBJ2-7, with 8 bases identical to TRBD1. Germline-derived CDR1 and CDR2 are MGHRA and YSYEKL. Losses at the gene ends were 0 bases for V and 4 bases for J; bases not matched to a gene: 5. The CDR3 loop spans 15 amino acids. This CDR3 reads CASSQEGGQVYEQYF. The DNA of the CDR3 is TGCGCCAGCAGCCAAGAAGGGGGACAGGTTTACGAGCAGTACTTC.

This clone was counted once. The chain recombines TRBV10-3 with TRBJ1-1, with D uncertain. CDR1 and CDR2 from the germline V gene are ENHRY and SYGVKD. This CDR3 spans 14 amino acids. Deletions cut 3 bases from V and 2 bases from J, with 10 bases between. Here the CDR3 DNA reads TGTGCCATCAGTGAACTCGGAGGTAACACTGAAGCTTTCTTT. Its protein is CAISELGGNTEAFF.

This rearrangement joins TRBV6-5 to TRBJ1-5, with unresolved D. V was cut by 3 bases and J by 5 bases, with 5 bases left in between. In germline, CDR1 is MNHEY, CDR2 SVGAGI. This CDR3 region has 12 residues. For the CDR3, the DNA is TGTGCCAGCAGTTATCAGGATCAGCCCCAGCATTTT. Its translation: CASSYQDQPQHF.

V and J are TRBV11-2 and TRBJ1-2; no clear D. The CDR3 has 13 amino acids. The V gene lost 5 bases and the J gene lost 8 bases, with 15 bases spanning the gap. CDR1 SGHAT and CDR2 FQNNGV come from the germline V gene. The chain's CDR3 is CASSPGGPWGYTF. Written as DNA, the CDR3 is TGTGCCAGCAGCCCGGGAGGTCCCTGGGGCTACACCTTC.

In this sample, this clone turned up a few times. V is TRBV5-1 and J is TRBJ2-2; 13 nucleotides align to TRBD2. Germline trimming cut 4 bases from V and 5 bases from J; bases unmatched to any gene: 8. Germline CDR1 is SGHRS and CDR2 is YFSETQ. This CDR3 is 17 amino acids long. The CDR3 is CASSPGLAGVGTGELFF. CDR3 DNA: TGCGCCAGCAGCCCCGGACTAGCGGGAGTGGGGACCGGGGAGCTGTTTTTT. The full variable domain, completed using reference TRBV5-1 and TRBJ2-2, is KAGVTQTPRYLIKTRGQQVTLSCSPISGHRSVSWYQQTPGQGLQFLFEYFSETQRNKGNFPGRFSGRQFSNSRSEMNVSTLELGDSALYLCASSPGLAGVGTGELFFGEGSRLTVL.

This chain connects TRBV18 to TRBJ2-3; D call uncertain. There are 15 residues in the CDR3. Germline V gives CDR1 KGHSH, CDR2 LQKENI. V shed 3 bases and J shed 2 bases, with 12 bases lying between them. The CDR3 region is CASSPLGRFTDTQYF. The CDR3 region has the DNA TGTGCCAGCTCACCCTTGGGCAGATTCACAGATACGCAGTATTTT.

The chain carries TRBV6-4 and TRBJ2-1; 10 bases align to TRBD1. With 5 bases clipped from V and 4 bases from J, the junction kept 2 bases outside the gene matches. Germline V gene sequence: CDR1 MRHNA, CDR2 SNTAGT. CDR3 length: 14 amino acids. This chain's CDR3 is CASSPGQGYNEQFF. The CDR3 bases are TGTGCCAGCAGTCCGGGACAGGGGTACAATGAGCAGTTCTTC.

CDR3 nucleotides: TGTGCCAGCTCAACGGCAGGGGGTCCCTACGAGCAGTACTTC. It is translated as CASSTAGGPYEQYF. J is TRBJ2-7 and V is TRBV18, with 7 bases matching TRBD1. The J segment lost 2 bases and the V segment lost 5 bases, leaving 6 bases of the junction unmatched. This CDR3 has 14 residues. CDR1 is KGHSH and CDR2 is LQKENI in the germline V gene.

The chain is built from TRBV27 and TRBJ1-1; D not resolved. This CDR3 is 13 amino acids long. V gave up 5 bases and J gave up 3 bases, with 10 bases separating them. Germline CDR1 is MNHEY and CDR2 is SMNVEV (reference sequence). The CDR3 DNA sequence: TGTGCCAGCAGTCTCTGGGGAGACACTGAAGCTTTCTTT. Protein sequence: CASSLWGDTEAFF.

This chain connects TRBV7-9 to TRBJ2-3; no firm D call. V was clipped by 6 bases and J by 8 bases, with 15 bases between them. Per the germline V gene, CDR1 is SEHNR and CDR2 is FQNEAQ (reference sequence). The CDR3 has 13 residues. The CDR3 sequence is CASSPNLGGTQYF. The CDR3 nucleotides are TGTGCCAGCAGTCCCAACCTAGGTGGTACGCAGTATTTT.

The rearrangement uses TRBV13 and TRBJ2-1; maybe TRBD2 (7 bases). CDR1 PRHDT and CDR2 FYEKMQ come from the germline V gene (reference sequence). Trimming pared 4 bases from V and 6 bases from J, leaving 19 bases between. The CDR3 covers 16 residues. The CDR3 here is CASSSPTRGGGNEQFF. The DNA for the CDR3 is TGTGCCAGCAGCTCCCCAACCCGCGGGGGCGGCAATGAGCAGTTCTTC.

The count of this clone is one. The rearrangement links TRBV9 to TRBJ2-7; D remains unclear. CDR3 size: 15 residues. The V gene lost 0 bases and the J gene lost 5 bases, with 15 bases spanning the gap. The germline V gene has CDR1 SGDLS and CDR2 YYNGEE. CDR3 protein: CASSVVPGNSHEQYF. The CDR3 DNA sequence: TGTGCCAGCAGCGTAGTTCCAGGAAACAGTCACGAGCAGTACTTC.

In this sample, this clone turned up a few times. The chain has TRBV27 and TRBJ1-5, with D unresolved. The germline V gene encodes CDR1 MNHEY and CDR2 SMNVEV (reference sequence). Trimming stripped 3 bases from V and 1 base from J, with 10 bases between. The CDR3 is 15 residues long. The chain's CDR3 is CASSFFRGSNQPQHF. The CDR3 region has the DNA TGTGCCAGCAGTTTCTTCAGAGGGAGCAATCAGCCCCAGCATTTT.

The chain links TRBV2 to TRBJ1-1, with D uncertain. Germline values: CDR1 SNHLY, CDR2 FYNNEI. Trimming took 6 bases from V and 6 from J, leaving 11 bases between them. This CDR3 comprises 12 residues. CDR3 nucleotide sequence: TGTGCCAGCAGCTTCGGCGGCGCTGAAGCTTTCTTT. It specifies CASSFGGAEAFF.

V and J are TRBV5-6 and TRBJ2-1; the match to TRBD2 covers 7 bases. Per germline, CDR1 SGHDT and CDR2 YYEEEE. This CDR3 contains 16 residues. Losses at the gene ends were 4 bases for V and 7 bases for J; bases not matched to a gene: 14. Here the CDR3 reads CASSNLGRRVWNEQFF. In DNA, the CDR3 is TGTGCCAGCAGCAACCTCGGGAGGAGGGTATGGAATGAGCAGTTCTTC.

The rearrangement links TRBV28 to TRBJ2-7, with 9 bases lining up with TRBD1. Germline V gene sequence: CDR1 MDHEN, CDR2 SYDVKM. The CDR3 sequence is 14 residues long. The ends lost 4 bases at V and 5 bases at J; junction bases unmatched: 6. The CDR3 loop reads CASSSLGTGNEQYF. CDR3 bases: TGTGCCAGCAGTTCTTTGGGGACAGGGAACGAGCAGTACTTC.

DNA of the CDR3: TGTGCCAGCAGTAGGATTAATAAGGGGAATGAGCAGTTCTTC. This codes for CASSRINKGNEQFF. This chain connects TRBV27 to TRBJ2-1, with D possibly being TRBD1 (5 bases). V lost 5 bases and J 7 bases, leaving 15 bases between the germline ends. Germline CDR1 and CDR2: MNHEY and SMNVEV (reference sequence). This CDR3 region has 14 residues.